What follows are 21 T cell receptor beta chains derived from one specimen sequenced in a study of T cells in Graves' hyperthyroidism and ophthalmopathy. The TCR beta CDR3 regions underwent amplification using RNA transcripts as the source. First-round RT-PCR with HTBI primers amplified the TCR CDR3 region. TCRdb processed the multiplex PCR reads anew with MiXCR; each CDR3 protein has one entry. The sample has almost 250,000 distinct CDR3 sequences; over 20% are singletons. Material: blood. Every receptor here comes from a middle-aged woman with Graves' ophthalmopathy.

This clonotype was detected ten times or more. The chain carries TRBV2 and TRBJ2-4, with D hard to call. Germline CDR1 SNHLY, CDR2 FYNNEI. CDR3 length: 15 residues. V dropped 7 bases and J dropped 0 bases, with 13 bases sitting between them. The CDR3 region has the DNA TGTGCCAGCAAAACGTGGACCATAGCCAAAAACATTCAGTACTTC. As protein: CASKTWTIAKNIQYF.

The chain is built from TRBV2 and TRBJ2-3, with 13 bases identical to TRBD2. Germline values: CDR1 SNHLY, CDR2 FYNNEI. The trim removed 2 bases at V and 4 bases at J, leaving 12 bases unmatched. This CDR3 has 19 residues. The CDR3 region has the DNA TGTGCCAGCAGTGAAAATCCCTGGGGGACTAGCGGGAATGCAGATACGCAGTATTTT. Translating gives CASSENPWGTSGNADTQYF.

This clonotype was seen many times. The rearrangement links TRBV6-5 to TRBJ1-6; 9 bases align to TRBD1. Germline assignment: CDR1 MNHEY and CDR2 SVGAGI. The CDR3 covers 18 residues. Trimming at V came to 2 bases and at J to 8 bases, leaving 13 bases not matched to a gene. In DNA form, the CDR3 reads TGTGCCAGCAGTTACACGCCGGGACAGGGAATAAGAGATTCACCCCTCCACTTT. Its translation is CASSYTPGQGIRDSPLHF.

This clonotype was counted at least ten times. The chain recombines TRBV29-1 with TRBJ2-2, with unresolved D. Germline V lookup: CDR1 SQVTM, CDR2 ANQGSEA. V gave up 3 bases and J gave up 1 base, with 6 bases separating them. The CDR3 length is 13 residues. The CDR3 sequence is CSVDAMNTGELFF. CDR3 in DNA: TGCAGCGTTGACGCTATGAACACCGGGGAGCTGTTTTTT.

In this sample, this clonotype turned up many times. The gene calls are TRBV20-1 and TRBJ2-2; the D gene is possibly TRBD1 (5 bases). The CDR3 is 14 residues long. Germline CDR1 and CDR2: DFQATT and SNEGSKA (reference sequence). V gave up 1 base and J gave up 5 bases, with 11 bases separating them. The CDR3 DNA sequence: TGCAGTGCTAGAGTAGGGGATTGGACCGGGGAGCTGTTTTTT. Protein sequence: CSARVGDWTGELFF.

This clonotype occurred a few times. The CDR3 DNA reads TGTGCTAGTGGTTTAGAGGACGGGGGACGAGAGCAGTACTTC. The encoded protein is CASGLEDGGREQYF. V is TRBV12-5 and J is TRBJ2-7, with TRBD2 as a possible D gene (6 bases). This CDR3 has 14 residues. The ends were cut back, 3 bases at V and 7 bases at J, with 16 bases in the middle. From germline, CDR1 is LGHNT and CDR2 FRNRAP. The whole variable domain, filled in from reference TRBV12-5 and TRBJ2-7, reads DARVTQTPRHKVTEMGQEVTMRCQPILGHNTVFWYRQTMMQGLELLAYFRNRAPLDDSGMPKDRFSAEMPDATLATLKIQPSEPRDSAVYFCASGLEDGGREQYFGPGTRLTVT.

This clonotype was seen at least ten times. The rearrangement joins TRBV18 to TRBJ1-1; D perhaps matches TRBD1 (6 bases). The CDR3 is 15 amino acids. Germline CDR1 reads KGHSH; CDR2 reads LQKENI. V gave up 2 bases and J gave up 1 base, with 11 bases separating them. In DNA, the CDR3 is TGTGCCAGCTCACCAGGACAGCTACAGAACACTGAAGCTTTCTTT. Amino acids: CASSPGQLQNTEAFF.

This clonotype turned up a few times. The chain carries TRBV18 and TRBJ2-5; TRBD2 matches at 11 bases. The CDR3 has 19 residues. V shed 3 bases, J shed 3 bases, and the junction held 15 bases outside the gene matches. The V gene's germline CDR1 is KGHSH and CDR2 LQKENI. CDR3 coding DNA: TGTGCCAGCTCACCCCTACTCGTCTCCCCGGGACTAGCGGAAGAGACCCAGTACTTC. Amino acids: CASSPLLVSPGLAEETQYF. Together with reference TRBV18 and TRBJ2-5, the CDR3 gives the full variable domain: NAGVMQNPRHLVRRRGQEARLRCSPMKGHSHVYWYRQLPEEGLKFMVYLQKENIIDESGMPKERFSAEFPKEGPSILRIQQVVRGDSAAYFCASSPLLVSPGLAEETQYFGPGTRLLVL.

This clonotype was seen at least ten times. The chain couples TRBV7-2 to TRBJ1-2, with D tentatively TRBD1 (5 bases). Trimming left V 0 bases short and J 0 bases short, with 8 bases between. The germline gives CDR1 SGHTA, CDR2 FQGNSA. This CDR3 comprises 15 residues. The CDR3 loop is CASSLARTTNYGYTF. The CDR3 DNA reads TGTGCCAGCAGCTTAGCCAGGACAACTAACTATGGCTACACCTTC. The full variable domain, its missing parts supplied by reference TRBV7-2 and TRBJ1-2, is GAGVSQSPSNKVTEKGKDVELRCDPISGHTALYWYRQSLGQGLEFLIYFQGNSAPDKSGLPSDRFSAERTGGSVSTLTIQRTQQEDSAVYLCASSLARTTNYGYTFGSGTRLTVV.

This clonotype was found a few times. The genes are TRBV4-1 and TRBJ2-7, with D possibly matching TRBD2 (5 bases). Germline V lookup: CDR1 MGHRA, CDR2 YSYEKL. Trimming removed 2 bases from V and 2 bases from J, with 16 bases in between. The CDR3 consists of 16 residues. The CDR3: CASSQSTRESAYEQYF. As DNA, the CDR3 is TGCGCCAGCAGCCAATCCACGAGGGAGTCGGCCTACGAGCAGTACTTC.

The chain is built from TRBV6-5 and TRBJ2-2; the D gene could be TRBD1 or TRBD2 (5 bases each). Trimming removed 4 bases at V and 3 bases at J, with 12 bases between. The CDR3 contains 15 residues. Germline CDR1 reads MNHEY; CDR2 reads SVGAGI. CDR3 DNA: TGTGCCAGCAGTTTCGGGACCGGATACACCGGGGAGCTGTTTTTT. Amino acid sequence: CASSFGTGYTGELFF.

In its sample, this clonotype was seen a few times. The junction departs from the called germline gene at one end, perhaps through a read error. The chain links TRBV28 to TRBJ1-1; 7 nucleotides line up with TRBD1. Germline CDR1 and CDR2: MDHEN and SYDVKM. This CDR3 comprises 16 residues. CDR3 in DNA: TGTGCCATCAGTTCCCACAGGGGACCGGTGAACACTGAGGCTTTCTTT. Amino acid sequence: CAISSHRGPVNTEAFF.

This clonotype appeared many times. The chain joins TRBV7-8 to TRBJ1-5; 9 bases agree with TRBD1. CDR1 and CDR2 (germline): SGHVS, FQNEAQ. The CDR3 runs 15 residues. V lost 6 bases and J lost 4; bases outside the gene matches: 7. The CDR3 spells CASSPGTGTNQPQHF. CDR3 bases: TGTGCCAGCAGTCCCGGGACAGGGACTAATCAGCCCCAGCATTTT. Full variable domain (outside the CDR3, taken from reference TRBV7-8 and TRBJ1-5): GAGVSQSPRYKVAKRGQDVALRCDPISGHVSLFWYQQALGQGPEFLTYFQNEAQLDKSGLPSDRFFAERPEGSVSTLKIQRTQQEDSAVYLCASSPGTGTNQPQHFGDGTRLSIL.

There are many counts of this clonotype. This may arise from a read error, as a much more abundant clone is one base away. The J gene is TRBJ1-2, the V gene TRBV12-3 or TRBV12-4; TRBD1 agrees at 7 bases. J was trimmed by 4 bases and V by 3 bases; bases with no gene match: 5. The CDR3 is 14 amino acids. The CDR3 loop is CASSFFQGVYGYTF. The CDR3 nucleotides are TGTGCCAGCAGTTTTTTCCAGGGGGTCTATGGCTACACCTTC.

This clonotype was detected ten times or more. The chain is built from TRBV2 and TRBJ2-7; 8 positions match TRBD2. Germline V gene lookup returns CDR1 SNHLY and CDR2 FYNNEI. V shed 8 bases, J shed 0 bases, and the junction held 3 bases outside the gene matches. This CDR3 is 13 amino acids long. As DNA, the CDR3 is TGTGCCAGCGAGAGCGGGAGCTCCTACGAGCAGTACTTC. It specifies CASESGSSYEQYF.

This clonotype was detected many times. V gene TRBV29-1 combines with J gene TRBJ1-1; no clear D. The V and J ends lost 6 bases and 1 base respectively, with 9 bases between them. Per germline, CDR1 SQVTM and CDR2 ANQGSEA. The CDR3 sequence is 12 residues long. CDR3 region: CSVESPNTEAFF. The CDR3 DNA is TGCAGCGTCGAGTCACCGAACACTGAAGCTTTCTTT.

This clonotype occurred many times. The chain carries TRBV13 and TRBJ1-3; TRBD1 is a possible D gene (5 bases). Germline V gives CDR1 PRHDT, CDR2 FYEKMQ (reference sequence). There are 12 residues in the CDR3. V was shortened by 8 bases and J by 4 bases, with 9 bases between the two germline ends. CDR3 sequence (DNA): TGTGCCAGCCTAGGGGACGGAAACACCATATATTTT. This encodes CASLGDGNTIYF.

This clonotype showed up many times. The rearrangement joins TRBV6-1 to TRBJ1-4; D perhaps matches TRBD1 (5 bases). CDR3 size: 14 residues. Germline CDR1 MNHNS, CDR2 SASEGT. Trimming took off 6 bases at V and 7 bases at J, with 15 bases between the two ends. The CDR3 sequence is CASSDPGGSEKLFF. In DNA form, the CDR3 reads TGTGCCAGCAGCGACCCGGGGGGGAGTGAAAAACTGTTTTTT.

This clonotype was observed at least ten times. This sequence joins TRBV29-1 and TRBJ1-2; 7 bases are shared with TRBD1. Unmatched junction bases numbered 8, after V lost 3 bases and J lost 1 base. This CDR3 is 15 amino acids long. The V gene's germline CDR1 is SQVTM and CDR2 ANQGSEA. The CDR3 loop is CSVDQVTGINYGYTF. DNA of the CDR3: TGCAGCGTTGATCAGGTGACAGGGATTAACTATGGCTACACCTTC.

The chain uses TRBV6-1 and TRBJ1-5; tentative D call: TRBD1 (6 bases). The V end lost 7 bases, the J end lost 4 bases, and 14 bases lay between the germline ends. Germline CDR1 and CDR2: MNHNS and SASEGT. The CDR3 sequence is 14 residues long. CDR3 in DNA: TGTGCCAGCATCCAAACAGGGAGTAATCAGCCCCAGCATTTT. Translated, it gives CASIQTGSNQPQHF.

There are many counts of this clonotype. This sequence joins TRBV13 and TRBJ2-2; D perhaps matches TRBD1 (5 bases). Germline V gives CDR1 PRHDT, CDR2 FYEKMQ (reference sequence). V was trimmed by 3 bases and J by 0 bases, leaving 11 bases between them. This CDR3 is built from 16 residues. CDR3 coding DNA: TGTGCCAGCAGCTTCCGCAGGACATCGAACACCGGGGAGCTGTTTTTT. Translation: CASSFRRTSNTGELFF. Filled out from reference TRBV13 and TRBJ2-2, the complete variable domain reads AAGVIQSPRHLIKEKRETATLKCYPIPRHDTVYWYQQGPGQDPQFLISFYEKMQSDKGSIPDRFSAQQFSDYHSELNMSSLELGDSALYFCASSFRRTSNTGELFFGEGSRLTVL.